What follows is one TCR beta chain and its context. Its antigen remains unknown. The germline gives CDR1 DFQATT, CDR2 SNEGSKA (reference sequence). V gave up 5 bases and J gave up 1 base; unmatched junction bases: 8. This CDR3 spans 16 amino acids. This sample was included in a study of CD8 T cells in Susac syndrome. Findings of the study overall: The TCR sequencing and HLA analysis in the study involved a relatively small number of individuals, as the study acknowledged.

RNA amounts of roughly 0.5 to 1 ug underwent reverse transcription with random hexamers. Across 54 Vbeta and 13 Jbeta, TCR beta CDR3 was amplified with immunoSEQ multiplex PCR. TCRdb called the immunoSEQ multiplex PCR reads again in MiXCR, with one record for every CDR3 protein. The sample lists under 200,000 distinct CDR3 sequences, around 94% occurring once. TCR beta sequencing was performed on blood CD8+ and CD4+ T cells. Bulk CD8+ and CD4+ cells came from magnetic negative isolation; CD8+ TEMRA by FACS. The genes are TRBV20-1 and TRBJ2-1; the match to TRBD2 covers 10 bases. The sequenced sample consisted of CD4+ T cells from PBMCs. This clonotype was sampled from a human donor in good health. The CDR3: CSAPRTSGQSYNEQFF. The CDR3 nucleotides are TGCAGTGCTCCTAGGACTAGCGGACAATCCTACAATGAGCAGTTCTTC.